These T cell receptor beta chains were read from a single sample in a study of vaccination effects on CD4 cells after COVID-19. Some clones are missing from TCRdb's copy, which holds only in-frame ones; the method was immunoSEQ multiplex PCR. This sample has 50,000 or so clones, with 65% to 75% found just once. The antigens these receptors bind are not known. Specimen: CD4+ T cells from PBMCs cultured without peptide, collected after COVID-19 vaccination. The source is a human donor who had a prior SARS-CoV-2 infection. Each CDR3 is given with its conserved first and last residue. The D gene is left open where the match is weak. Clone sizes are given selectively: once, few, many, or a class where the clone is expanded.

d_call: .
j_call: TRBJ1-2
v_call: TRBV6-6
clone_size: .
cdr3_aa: CASSYVGNYGYTF
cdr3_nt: TGTGCCAGCAGTTACGTCGGGAACTATGGCTACACCTTC

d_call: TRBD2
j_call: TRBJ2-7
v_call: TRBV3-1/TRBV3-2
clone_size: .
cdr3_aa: CASSPGLAGGHEQYF
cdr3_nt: TGTGCCAGCAGCCCCGGACTAGCGGGGGGCCACGAGCAGTACTTC

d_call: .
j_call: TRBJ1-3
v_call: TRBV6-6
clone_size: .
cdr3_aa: CAAGVSSGNTIYF
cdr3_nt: TGTGCCGCAGGGGTTAGCTCTGGAAACACCATATATTTT

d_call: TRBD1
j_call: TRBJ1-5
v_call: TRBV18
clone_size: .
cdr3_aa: CASSLDRVDQPQHF
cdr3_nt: TGTGCCAGCTCCCTGGACAGGGTGGATCAGCCCCAGCATTTT

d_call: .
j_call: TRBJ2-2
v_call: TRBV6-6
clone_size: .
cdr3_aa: CASSFLDRTGELFF
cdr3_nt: TGTGCCAGCAGTTTTTTAGACCGCACCGGGGAGCTGTTTTTT

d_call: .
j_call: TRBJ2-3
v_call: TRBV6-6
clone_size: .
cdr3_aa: CASRRGTNPTDTQYF
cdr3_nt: TGTGCCAGCAGGCGCGGAACTAACCCCACAGATACGCAGTATTTT

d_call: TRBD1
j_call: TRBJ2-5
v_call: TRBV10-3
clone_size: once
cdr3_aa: CATARQGEWETQYF
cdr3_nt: TGTGCCACCGCCCGACAGGGGGAATGGGAGACCCAGTACTTC

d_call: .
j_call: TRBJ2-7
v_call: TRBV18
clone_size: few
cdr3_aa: CASSPPEGYEQYF
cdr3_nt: TGTGCCAGCTCACCACCGGAAGGCTACGAGCAGTACTTC

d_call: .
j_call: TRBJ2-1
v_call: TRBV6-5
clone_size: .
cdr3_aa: CASGVEQTHYNEQFF
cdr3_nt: TGTGCCAGCGGGGTGGAACAGACACACTACAATGAGCAGTTCTTC

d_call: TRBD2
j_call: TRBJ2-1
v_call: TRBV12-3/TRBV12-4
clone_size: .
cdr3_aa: CASSSSGVSEQFF
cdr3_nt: TGTGCCAGCAGTTCCAGCGGGGTTTCCGAGCAGTTCTTC

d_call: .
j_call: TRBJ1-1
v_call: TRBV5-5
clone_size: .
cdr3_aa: CASSRITPTEAFF
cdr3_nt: TGTGCCAGCAGCCGAATAACCCCCACTGAAGCTTTCTTT

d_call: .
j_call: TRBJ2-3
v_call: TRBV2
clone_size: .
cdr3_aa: CASRGNFSDTQYF
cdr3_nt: TGTGCCAGCAGAGGGAATTTCTCAGATACGCAGTATTTT

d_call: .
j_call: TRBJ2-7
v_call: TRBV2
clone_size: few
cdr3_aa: CASSDRKYEQYF
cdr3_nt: TGTGCCAGCAGTGACAGAAAATACGAGCAGTACTTC

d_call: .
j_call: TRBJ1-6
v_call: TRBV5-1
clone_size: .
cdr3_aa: CASSLAGGNNSPLHF
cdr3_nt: TGCGCCAGCAGCTTGGCTGGAGGGAATAATTCACCCCTCCACTTT

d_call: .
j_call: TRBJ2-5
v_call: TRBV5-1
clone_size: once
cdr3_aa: CASAPFGAAGGRETQYF
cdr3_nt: TGCGCCAGCGCCCCCTTTGGCGCGGCCGGGGGTCGAGAGACCCAGTACTTC

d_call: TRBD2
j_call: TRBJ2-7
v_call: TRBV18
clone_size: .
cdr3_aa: CASSPQRESGYEQYF
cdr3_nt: TGTGCCAGCTCACCACAGCGGGAGAGTGGCTACGAGCAGTACTTC

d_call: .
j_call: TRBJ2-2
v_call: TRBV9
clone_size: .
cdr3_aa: CASSVQGNTGELFF
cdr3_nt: TGTGCCAGCAGCGTTCAGGGTAACACCGGGGAGCTGTTTTTT

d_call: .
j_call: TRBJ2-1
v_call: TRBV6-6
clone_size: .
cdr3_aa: CASSPGTDNNEQFF
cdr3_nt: TGTGCCAGCAGCCCCGGGACCGATAACAATGAGCAGTTCTTC

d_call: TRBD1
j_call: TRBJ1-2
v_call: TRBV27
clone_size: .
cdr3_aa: CASSPGGQGSYGYTF
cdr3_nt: TGTGCCAGCAGTCCCGGCGGACAGGGGAGCTATGGCTACACCTTC

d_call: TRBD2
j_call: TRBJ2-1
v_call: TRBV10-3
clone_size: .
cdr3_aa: CATRTSGNDNEQFF
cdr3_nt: TGTGCCACTAGGACTAGCGGGAATGACAATGAGCAGTTCTTC

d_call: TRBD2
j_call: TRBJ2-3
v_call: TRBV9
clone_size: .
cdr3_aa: CASSFTSGRGDTQYF
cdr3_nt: TGTGCCAGCAGCTTCACTAGCGGGCGGGGAGATACGCAGTATTTT

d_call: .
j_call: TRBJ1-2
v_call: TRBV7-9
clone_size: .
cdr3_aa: CASSQTTGGAYYGYTF
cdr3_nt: TGTGCCAGCAGCCAGACGACGGGGGGCGCGTACTATGGCTACACCTTC

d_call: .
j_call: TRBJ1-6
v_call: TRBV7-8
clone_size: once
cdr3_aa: CASSLSGQNNSPLHF
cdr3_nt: TGTGCCAGCAGCTTAAGTGGACAGAACAATTCACCCCTCCACTTT